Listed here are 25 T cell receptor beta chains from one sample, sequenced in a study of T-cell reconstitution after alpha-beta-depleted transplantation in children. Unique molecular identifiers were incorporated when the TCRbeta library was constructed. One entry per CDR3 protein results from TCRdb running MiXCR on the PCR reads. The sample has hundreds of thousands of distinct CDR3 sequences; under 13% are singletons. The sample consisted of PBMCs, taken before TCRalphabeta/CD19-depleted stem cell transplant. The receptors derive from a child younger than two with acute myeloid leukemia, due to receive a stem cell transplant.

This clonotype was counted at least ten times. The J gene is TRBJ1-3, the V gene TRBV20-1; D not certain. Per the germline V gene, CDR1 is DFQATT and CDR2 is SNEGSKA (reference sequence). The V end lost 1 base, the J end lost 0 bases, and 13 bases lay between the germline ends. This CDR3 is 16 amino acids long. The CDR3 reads CSARVHRRASGNTIYF. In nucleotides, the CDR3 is TGCAGTGCTAGAGTCCATCGACGGGCCTCTGGAAACACCATATATTTT.

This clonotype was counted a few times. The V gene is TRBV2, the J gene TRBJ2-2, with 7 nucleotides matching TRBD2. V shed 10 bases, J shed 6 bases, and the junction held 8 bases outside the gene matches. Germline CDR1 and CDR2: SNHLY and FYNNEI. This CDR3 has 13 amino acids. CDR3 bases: TGTGCCACCGGGAGGAGGGGAGCCGGGGAGCTGTTTTTT. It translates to CATGRRGAGELFF.

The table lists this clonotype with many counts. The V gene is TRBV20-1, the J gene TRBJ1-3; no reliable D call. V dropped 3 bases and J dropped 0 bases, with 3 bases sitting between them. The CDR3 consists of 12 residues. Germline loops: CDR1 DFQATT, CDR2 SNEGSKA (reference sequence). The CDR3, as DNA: TGCAGTGCTAGCAGCTCTGGAAACACCATATATTTT. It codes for CSASSSGNTIYF.

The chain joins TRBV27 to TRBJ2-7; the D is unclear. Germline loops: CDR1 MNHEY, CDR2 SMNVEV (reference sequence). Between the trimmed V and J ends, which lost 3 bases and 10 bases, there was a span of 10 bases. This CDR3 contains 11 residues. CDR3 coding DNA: TGTGCCAGCAGTTTTAAGGGAAGACAGTACTTC. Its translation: CASSFKGRQYF.

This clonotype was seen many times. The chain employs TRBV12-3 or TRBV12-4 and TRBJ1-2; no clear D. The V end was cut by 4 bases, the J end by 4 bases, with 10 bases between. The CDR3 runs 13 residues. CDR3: CASSSPSGYGYTF. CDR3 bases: TGTGCCAGCAGTTCGCCTTCCGGCTATGGCTACACCTTC.

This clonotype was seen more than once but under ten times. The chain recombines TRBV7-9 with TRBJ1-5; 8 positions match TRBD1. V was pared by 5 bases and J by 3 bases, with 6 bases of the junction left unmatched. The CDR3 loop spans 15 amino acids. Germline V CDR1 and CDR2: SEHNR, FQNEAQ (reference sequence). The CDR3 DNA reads TGTGCCAGCAGCAACCAGGGGGCCTACAATCAGCCCCAGCATTTT. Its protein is CASSNQGAYNQPQHF.

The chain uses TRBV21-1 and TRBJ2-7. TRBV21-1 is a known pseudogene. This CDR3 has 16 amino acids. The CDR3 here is CASSKKQAGAPHEQYF. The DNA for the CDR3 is TGTGCCAGCAGCAAAAAGCAGGCGGGAGCCCCCCACGAGCAGTACTTC.

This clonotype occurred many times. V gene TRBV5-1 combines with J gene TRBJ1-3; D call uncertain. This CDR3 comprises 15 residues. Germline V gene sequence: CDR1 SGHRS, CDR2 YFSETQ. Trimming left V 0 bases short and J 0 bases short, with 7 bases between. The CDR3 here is CASSLAWGSGNTIYF. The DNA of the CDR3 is TGCGCCAGCAGCTTGGCATGGGGCTCTGGAAACACCATATATTTT.

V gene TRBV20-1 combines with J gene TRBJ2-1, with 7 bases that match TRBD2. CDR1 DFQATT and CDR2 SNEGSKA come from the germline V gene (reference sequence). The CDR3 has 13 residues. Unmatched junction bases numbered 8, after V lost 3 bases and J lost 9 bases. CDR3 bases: TGCAGTGCTAGTGGGAGGGCCTTGATTGAGCAGTTCTTC. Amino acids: CSASGRALIEQFF.

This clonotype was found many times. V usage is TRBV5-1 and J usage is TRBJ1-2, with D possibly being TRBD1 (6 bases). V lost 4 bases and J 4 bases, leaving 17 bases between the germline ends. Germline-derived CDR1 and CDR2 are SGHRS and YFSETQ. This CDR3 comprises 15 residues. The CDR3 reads CASSPSGATAYGYTF. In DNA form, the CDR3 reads TGCGCCAGCAGCCCTTCAGGGGCCACCGCCTATGGCTACACCTTC.

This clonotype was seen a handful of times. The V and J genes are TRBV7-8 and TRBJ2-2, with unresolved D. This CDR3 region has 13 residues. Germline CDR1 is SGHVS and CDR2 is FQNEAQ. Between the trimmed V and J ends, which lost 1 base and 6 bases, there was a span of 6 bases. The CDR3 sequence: CASSLDRSGELFF. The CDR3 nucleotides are TGTGCCAGCAGCTTAGACAGATCCGGGGAGCTGTTTTTT.

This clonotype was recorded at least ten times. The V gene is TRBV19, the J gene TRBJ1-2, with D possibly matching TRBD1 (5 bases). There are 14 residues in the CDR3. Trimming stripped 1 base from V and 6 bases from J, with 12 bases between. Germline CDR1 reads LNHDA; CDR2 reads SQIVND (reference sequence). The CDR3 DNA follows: TGTGCCAGTAGTATAGTGGGGACGATGAATGGCTACACCTTC. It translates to CASSIVGTMNGYTF. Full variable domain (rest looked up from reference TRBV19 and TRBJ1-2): DGGITQSPKYLFRKEGQNVTLSCEQNLNHDAMYWYRQDPGQGLRLIYYSQIVNDFQKGDIAEGYSVSREKKESFPLTVTSAQKNPTAFYLCASSIVGTMNGYTFGSGTRLTVV.

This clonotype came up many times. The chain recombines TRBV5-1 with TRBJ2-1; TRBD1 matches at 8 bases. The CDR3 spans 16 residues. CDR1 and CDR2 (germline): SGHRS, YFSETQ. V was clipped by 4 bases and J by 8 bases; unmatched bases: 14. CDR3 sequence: CASSLRTGNLVDEQFF. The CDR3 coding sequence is TGCGCCAGCAGCCTCCGGACAGGGAATCTCGTCGATGAGCAGTTCTTC. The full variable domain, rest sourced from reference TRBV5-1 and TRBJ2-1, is KAGVTQTPRYLIKTRGQQVTLSCSPISGHRSVSWYQQTPGQGLQFLFEYFSETQRNKGNFPGRFSGRQFSNSRSEMNVSTLELGDSALYLCASSLRTGNLVDEQFFGPGTRLTVL.

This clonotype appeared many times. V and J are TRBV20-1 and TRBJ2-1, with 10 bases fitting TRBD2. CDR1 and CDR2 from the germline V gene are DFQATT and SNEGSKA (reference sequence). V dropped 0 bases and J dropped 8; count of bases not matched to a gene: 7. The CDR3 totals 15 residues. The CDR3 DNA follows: TGCAGTGCTAGAGATTCTAGCGGGAGCTGGGATGAGCAGTTCTTC. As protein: CSARDSSGSWDEQFF.

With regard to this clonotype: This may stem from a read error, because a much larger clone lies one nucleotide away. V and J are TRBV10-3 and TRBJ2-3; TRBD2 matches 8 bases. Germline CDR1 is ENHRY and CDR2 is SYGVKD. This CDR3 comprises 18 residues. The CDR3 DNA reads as TGTGCCCTCAGTGAGTCACCGTCACTAGCGGCAAGCACAGATACGCAGTATTTT. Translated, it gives CALSESPSLAASTDTQYF.

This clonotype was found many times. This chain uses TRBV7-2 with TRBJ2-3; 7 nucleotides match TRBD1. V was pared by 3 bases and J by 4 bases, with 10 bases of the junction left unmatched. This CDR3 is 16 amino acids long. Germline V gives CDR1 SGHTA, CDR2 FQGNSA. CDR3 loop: CASSFRTGARADTQYF. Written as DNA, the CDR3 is TGTGCCAGCAGCTTCAGGACAGGCGCTAGGGCAGATACGCAGTATTTT.

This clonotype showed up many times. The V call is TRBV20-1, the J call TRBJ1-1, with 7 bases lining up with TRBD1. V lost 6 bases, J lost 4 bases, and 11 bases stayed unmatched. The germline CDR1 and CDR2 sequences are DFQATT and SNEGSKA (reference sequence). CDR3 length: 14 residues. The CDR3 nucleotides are TGCAGTGCAGCGACAGGGAGGGGAGTCACTGAAGCTTTCTTT. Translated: CSAATGRGVTEAFF.

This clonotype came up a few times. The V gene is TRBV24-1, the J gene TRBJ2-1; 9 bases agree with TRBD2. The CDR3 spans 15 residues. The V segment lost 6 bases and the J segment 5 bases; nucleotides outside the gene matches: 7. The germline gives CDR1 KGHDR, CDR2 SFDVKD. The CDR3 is CATSPRLADDNEQFF. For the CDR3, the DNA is TGTGCCACCAGTCCGCGACTAGCGGATGACAATGAGCAGTTCTTC.

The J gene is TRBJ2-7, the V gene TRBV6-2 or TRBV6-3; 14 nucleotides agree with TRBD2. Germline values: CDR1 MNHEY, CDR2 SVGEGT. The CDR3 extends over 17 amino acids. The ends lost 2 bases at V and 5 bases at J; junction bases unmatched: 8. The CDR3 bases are TGTGCCAGCAGTTACCCAGGGACTAGCGGGAGAAGGGACGAGCAGTACTTC. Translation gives CASSYPGTSGRRDEQYF.

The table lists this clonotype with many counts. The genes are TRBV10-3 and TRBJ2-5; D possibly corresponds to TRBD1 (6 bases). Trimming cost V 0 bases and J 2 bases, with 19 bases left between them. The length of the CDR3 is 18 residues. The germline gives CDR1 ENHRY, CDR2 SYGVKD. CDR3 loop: CAISESMVGASPQETQYF. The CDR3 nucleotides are TGTGCCATCAGTGAGTCGATGGTGGGGGCTAGCCCGCAAGAGACCCAGTACTTC.

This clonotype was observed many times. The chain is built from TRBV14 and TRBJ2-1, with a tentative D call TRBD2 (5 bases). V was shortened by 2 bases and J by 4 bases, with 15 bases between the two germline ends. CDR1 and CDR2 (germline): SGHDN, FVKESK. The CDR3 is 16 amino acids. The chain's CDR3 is CASSQSPRSGYNEQFF. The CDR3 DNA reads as TGTGCCAGCAGCCAATCCCCTAGAAGCGGTTACAATGAGCAGTTCTTC. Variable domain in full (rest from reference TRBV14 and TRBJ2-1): EAGVTQFPSHSVIEKGQTVTLRCDPISGHDNLYWYRRVMGKEIKFLLHFVKESKQDESGMPNNRFLAERTGGTYSTLKVQPAELEDSGVYFCASSQSPRSGYNEQFFGPGTRLTVL.

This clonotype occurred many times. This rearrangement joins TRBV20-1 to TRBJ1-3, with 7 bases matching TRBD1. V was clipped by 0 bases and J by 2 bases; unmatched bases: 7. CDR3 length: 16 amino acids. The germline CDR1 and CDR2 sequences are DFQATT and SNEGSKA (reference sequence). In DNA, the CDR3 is TGCAGTGCTAGAGAGATTTCCACAGGGGCTGGAAACACCATATATTTT. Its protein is CSAREISTGAGNTIYF.

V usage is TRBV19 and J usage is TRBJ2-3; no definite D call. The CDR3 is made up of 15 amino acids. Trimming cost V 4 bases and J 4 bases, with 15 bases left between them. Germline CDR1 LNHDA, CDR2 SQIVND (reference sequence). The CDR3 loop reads CASSTGRVSADTQYF. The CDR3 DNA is TGTGCCAGTAGTACCGGACGGGTATCGGCAGATACGCAGTATTTT.

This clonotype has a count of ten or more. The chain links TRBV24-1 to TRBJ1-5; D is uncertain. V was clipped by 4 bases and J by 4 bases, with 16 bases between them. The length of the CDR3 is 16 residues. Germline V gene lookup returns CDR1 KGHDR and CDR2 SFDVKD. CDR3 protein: CATSEGGALFNQPQHF. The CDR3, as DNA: TGTGCCACCAGTGAAGGCGGAGCGCTCTTTAATCAGCCCCAGCATTTT.

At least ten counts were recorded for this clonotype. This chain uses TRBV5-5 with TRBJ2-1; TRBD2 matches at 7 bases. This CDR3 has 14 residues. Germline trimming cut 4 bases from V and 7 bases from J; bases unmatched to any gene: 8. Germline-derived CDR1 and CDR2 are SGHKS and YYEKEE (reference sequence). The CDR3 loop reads CASSPRSGVNEQFF. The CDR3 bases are TGTGCCAGCAGCCCACGCAGCGGGGTAAATGAGCAGTTCTTC.